This entry lists 9 T cell receptor beta chains sequenced from one sample in a study of vaccination effects on CD4 cells after COVID-19. Clones were read by immunoSEQ multiplex PCR, and TCRdb kept only the in-frame ones, dropping some. The table has roughly 63,000 clones, approximately 75% seen once. Their specific antigens are unknown. With the ViraFEST assay, the study expanded antigen-specific CD4+ T cells using viral peptide pools, then sequenced them. Culture lasted 10 days before CD4+ T cell isolation. None of the vaccinated had previously contracted SARS-CoV-2, and their nucleocapsid antibodies tested negative. This sample comprised CD4+ T cells from PBMCs cultured with HCoV-OC43 spike peptides, obtained before COVID-19 vaccination. Subset of the sample: HCoV-OC43 spike overlapping peptide pool stimulation. The receptors were gathered from a human donor who received a COVID-19 vaccine.

This clone showed up just once. The gene calls are TRBV4-1 and TRBJ2-2; D unresolved. Trimming cost V 1 base and J 2 bases, with 8 bases left between them. The CDR3 runs 15 residues. In germline, CDR1 is MGHRA, CDR2 YSYEKL. CDR3 protein: CASSQAESNTGELFF. CDR3 DNA sequence: TGCGCCAGCAGCCAAGCGGAGAGTAACACCGGGGAGCTGTTTTTT.

The genes are TRBV5-8 and TRBJ2-3, with a possible D match to TRBD1 (6 bases). The CDR3 totals 17 residues. The germline gives CDR1 SGHTS, CDR2 YDEGEE. Trimming cost V 7 bases and J 0 bases, with 21 bases left between them. The CDR3, as DNA: TGTGCCAGCCCCCTAGGGGTCCTAGGGGGTAGCACAGATACGCAGTATTTT. Translation gives CASPLGVLGGSTDTQYF.

The sample holds a few counts of this clone. CDR3 in amino acids: CASSYVGHFTGELFF. Written as DNA, the CDR3 is TGTGCCAGCAGTTACGTGGGACACTTCACCGGGGAGCTGTTTTTT. The chain links TRBV6-2 or TRBV6-3 to TRBJ2-2, with a tentative D call TRBD1 (6 bases). Trimming took 2 bases from V and 4 from J, leaving 11 bases between them. Germline V CDR1 and CDR2: MNHEY, SVGEGT. The CDR3 has 15 amino acids.

This chain connects TRBV4-3 to TRBJ2-3; 12 bases fit TRBD2. The J segment lost 4 bases and the V segment lost 0 bases, leaving 5 bases of the junction unmatched. The CDR3 runs to 17 residues. The V gene's germline CDR1 is LGHNA and CDR2 YSLEER. CDR3 sequence reads: CASSQDPASGGADTQYF. The CDR3 region has the DNA TGCGCCAGCAGCCAAGATCCGGCTAGCGGGGGGGCAGATACGCAGTATTTT.

Only a few counts were recorded for this clone. This sequence joins TRBV5-1 and TRBJ1-1, with D perhaps matching TRBD1 (5 bases). Germline V lookup: CDR1 SGHRS, CDR2 YFSETQ. The V gene lost 3 bases and the J gene lost 1 base, with 13 bases spanning the gap. The CDR3 runs to 15 residues. CDR3: CASSSQLTENTEAFF. CDR3 nucleotide sequence: TGCGCCAGCAGCTCCCAGCTGACAGAGAACACTGAAGCTTTCTTT. The variable domain in full, with the rest retrieved from reference TRBV5-1 and TRBJ1-1, is KAGVTQTPRYLIKTRGQQVTLSCSPISGHRSVSWYQQTPGQGLQFLFEYFSETQRNKGNFPGRFSGRQFSNSRSEMNVSTLELGDSALYLCASSSQLTENTEAFFGQGTRLTVV.

The chain uses TRBV5-1 and TRBJ2-2; TRBD2 matches 8 bases. The germline CDR1 and CDR2 sequences are SGHRS and YFSETQ. This CDR3 has 16 amino acids. The junction had 6 bases not matched to a gene; V was cut back by 4 bases and J by 1 base. CDR3 DNA sequence: TGCGCCAGCAGCCTAACTAGCGGACAGAACACCGGGGAGCTGTTTTTT. This translates into CASSLTSGQNTGELFF.

This chain links TRBV18 with TRBJ1-5, with 8 positions matching TRBD1. V shed 1 base and J 6 bases; nucleotides not matched to a gene: 5. The CDR3 loop spans 15 amino acids. Germline values: CDR1 KGHSH, CDR2 LQKENI. In nucleotides, the CDR3 is TGTGCCAGCTCACCACAGCAGGGGACAGGTCAGCCCCAGCATTTT. This codes for CASSPQQGTGQPQHF.

The chain joins TRBV24-1 to TRBJ2-2; 7 nucleotides agree with TRBD2. This CDR3 has 16 amino acids. J was trimmed by 3 bases and V by 6 bases; bases with no gene match: 9. The germline V gene encodes CDR1 KGHDR and CDR2 SFDVKD. CDR3 sequence reads: CATSPHGRSDTGELFF. The CDR3 coding sequence is TGTGCCACCAGTCCCCACGGGAGGAGTGACACCGGGGAGCTGTTTTTT.

This rearrangement joins TRBV19 to TRBJ1-2; a weak D match, TRBD1 (6 bases). CDR1 and CDR2 (germline): LNHDA, SQIVND (reference sequence). V lost 7 bases and J 4 bases, leaving 22 bases between the germline ends. The CDR3 is made up of 16 amino acids. The CDR3 DNA is TGTGCCAGTACCCCCGGGGGGCGGCTCGACGGCTATGGCTACACCTTC. This sequence encodes CASTPGGRLDGYGYTF.